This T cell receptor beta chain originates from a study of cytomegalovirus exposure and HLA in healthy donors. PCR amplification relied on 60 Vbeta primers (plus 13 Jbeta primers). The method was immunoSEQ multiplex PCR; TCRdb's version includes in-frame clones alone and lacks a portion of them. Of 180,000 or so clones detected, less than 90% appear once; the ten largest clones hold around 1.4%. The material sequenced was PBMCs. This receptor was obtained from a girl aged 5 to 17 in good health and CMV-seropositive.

The CDR3 loop is CASSVGRLGQETQYF. The DNA of the CDR3 is TGTGCCAGCAGTGTCGGGAGATTGGGTCAAGAGACCCAGTACTTC. The chain uses TRBV2 and TRBJ2-5; possibly TRBD2 for D (6 bases). The germline gives CDR1 SNHLY, CDR2 FYNNEI. The V end lost 4 bases, the J end lost 2 bases, and 14 bases lay between the germline ends. The CDR3 loop spans 15 amino acids. Filled out from reference TRBV2 and TRBJ2-5, the complete variable domain reads EPEVTQTPSHQVTQMGQEVILRCVPISNHLYFYWYRQILGQKVEFLVSFYNNEISEKSEIFDDQFSVERPDGSNFTLKIRSTKLEDSAMYFCASSVGRLGQETQYFGPGTRLLVL.